This T cell receptor beta chain was identified in a study of identical twins. V was cut by 3 bases and J by 5 bases, with 10 bases left in between. In germline, CDR1 is LGHDT, CDR2 YNNKEL (reference sequence). The CDR3 extends over 14 amino acids. TCRdb reprocessed the 5' RACE reads with MiXCR, giving one entry per CDR3 protein. This sample has under 1 million distinct CDR3 sequences, with approximately 13% found just once. The table lists this clonotype with a few counts. A further study also used this sample, focusing on yellow fever vaccine responses in identical twins.

Sequenced material: PBMCs. This chain joins TRBV3-1 and TRBJ2-2; D could derive from TRBD1 or TRBD2 (7 bases each). The receptor was derived from a woman younger than 35 in good health. The CDR3 DNA follows: TGTGCCAGCAGCCACAGGGGGGGGACCGGGGAGCTGTTTTTT. It encodes CASSHRGGTGELFF.